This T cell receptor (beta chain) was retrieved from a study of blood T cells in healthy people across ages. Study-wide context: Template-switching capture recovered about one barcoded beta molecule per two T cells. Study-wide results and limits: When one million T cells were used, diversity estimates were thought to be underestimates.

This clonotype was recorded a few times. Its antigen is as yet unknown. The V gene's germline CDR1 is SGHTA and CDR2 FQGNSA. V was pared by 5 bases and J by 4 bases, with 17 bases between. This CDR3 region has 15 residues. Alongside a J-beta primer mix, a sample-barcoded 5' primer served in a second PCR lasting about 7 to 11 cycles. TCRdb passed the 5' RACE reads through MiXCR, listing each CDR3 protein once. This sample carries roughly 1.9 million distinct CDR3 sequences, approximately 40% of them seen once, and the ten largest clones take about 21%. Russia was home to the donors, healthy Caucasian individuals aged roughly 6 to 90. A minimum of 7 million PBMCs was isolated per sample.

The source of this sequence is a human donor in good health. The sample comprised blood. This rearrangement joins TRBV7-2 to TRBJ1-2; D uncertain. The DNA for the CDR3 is TGTGCCAGCAGCGATAGGACGCCTGGTGTCTATGGCTACACCTTC. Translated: CASSDRTPGVYGYTF.